This paragraph reports one T cell receptor beta chain. A read error is possible here, since a much larger clone lies one base away. Each CDR3 protein is one row after TCRdb ran MiXCR on the 5' RACE reads. The sample includes tens of thousands of distinct CDR3 sequences, approximately 9% of them seen just once. These data originate in a study of early T cells in non-severe SARS-CoV-2 infection. Sequencing was carried out using whole blood. The clonotype originates from an adult who was a healthcare worker with PCR-confirmed SARS-CoV-2 infection or an uninfected control (not recorded which).

The CDR3 here is CASSYGLAGGTETQYF. CDR3 DNA sequence: TGTGCCAGCAGTTACGGACTAGCGGGAGGCACAGAAACGCAGTATTTT. The chain combines TRBV6-5 with TRBJ2-3; TRBD2 aligns across 14 bases. In germline, CDR1 is MNHEY, CDR2 SVGAGI. This CDR3 region has 16 residues.